The sequence of this T cell receptor beta chain was determined in a study of blood T cell repertoires in COVID-19. Assay: immunoSEQ multiplex PCR; the TCRdb copy retains only in-frame clones and omits some. The sample has around 79,000 clones; roughly four fifths are singletons. Looked up from germline, CDR1 is SGHRS and CDR2 is YFSETQ. This CDR3 contains 15 residues. V was pared by 0 bases and J by 7 bases, with 16 bases between. The rearrangement joins TRBV5-1 to TRBJ1-1, with a possible D match to TRBD1 (5 bases). Sequenced material: peripheral blood. The clonotype originates from a woman between 55 and 75 years old with acute or convalescent COVID-19. Written as DNA, the CDR3 is TGCGCCAGCAGCTTGGTCGGGACTCTCGGGGGTGAAGCTTTCTTT. This translates into CASSLVGTLGGEAFF.